These T cell receptor beta chains were read from a single sample in a study of shared clonotypes between healthy human individuals. The method was immunoSEQ multiplex PCR; TCRdb's version includes in-frame clones alone and lacks a portion of them. The repertoire consists of approximately 940,000 clones, with about three quarters occurring once and the leading ten covering roughly 1.5%. The specimen was memory CD4+ T cells sorted from blood. The origin of the receptors is a man between 18 and 29 years old in good health. CDR3s include the opening cysteine and the closing phenylalanine or tryptophan. Clone size is given for some rows only: seen once, a few or many times, or a class if the clone is expanded.

clone_size	v_call	j_call	cdr3_aa
-	TRBV11-2	TRBJ1-2	CASSLAGAGYTF
-	TRBV9	TRBJ2-1	CASSDGLVNEQFF
-	TRBV27	TRBJ2-7	CASSDTGDLTYEQYF
-	TRBV18	TRBJ2-7	CASSLGLGREQYF
once	TRBV27	TRBJ2-1	CASSLFLAGGYNEQFF
-	TRBV6-1	TRBJ1-1	CASGFGDAGRAFF
many	TRBV19	TRBJ2-7	CASSRESSYEQYF
few	TRBV5-1	TRBJ1-5	CASSLDLGIGPQHF
-	TRBV9	TRBJ2-1	CASSRAGTGHYNEQFF
-	TRBV9	TRBJ1-6	CASSVEGQGNSPLHF
-	TRBV29-1	TRBJ2-5	CSVGSTGLKETQYF
-	TRBV11-2	TRBJ2-5	CASSLGDVQETQYF
-	TRBV27	TRBJ1-1	CASRRQSNTEAFF
-	TRBV7-2	TRBJ1-6	CASSAFIERQTNSPLHF
-	TRBV2	TRBJ2-5	CASTARTGVETQYF
-	TRBV6-6	TRBJ1-6	CATYDAVGSPLHF
-	TRBV5-1	TRBJ2-1	CASSLGEAGGLNEQFF
-	TRBV1	TRBJ1-6	CTSSSGTGVDSPLHF
-	TRBV13	TRBJ2-5	CASSQLRGETQYF
-	TRBV5-5	TRBJ2-3	CASSPAGTSGRDTQYF
-	TRBV5-1	TRBJ2-2	CASSLQRPENTGELFF
few	TRBV9	TRBJ1-2	CASSGRGALYGYTF
-	TRBV7-9	TRBJ1-1	CASSLAGQTSRGTEAFF
-	TRBV7-8	TRBJ2-6	CASSLSERLSGNVLTF
-	TRBV11-3	TRBJ1-1	CASSSPKGGRPDMNTEAFF
-	TRBV7-8	TRBJ2-4	CASSPWDYGDIQYF
-	TRBV7-9	TRBJ1-4	CASSHLTGATNEKLFF
-	TRBV5-1	TRBJ2-7	CASSLRGTDSYEQYF
once	TRBV30	TRBJ2-3	CALRLATSTDTQYF
-	TRBV7-2	TRBJ2-7	CASSWRGGGEQYF
-	TRBV25-1	TRBJ2-3	CASGTGGTDTQYF
once	TRBV7-9	TRBJ2-5	CASSPREVGETQYF
once	TRBV11-2	TRBJ1-3	CASSPTDGSSGNTIYF
once	TRBV4-1	TRBJ2-5	CASSQYRKETQYF
once	TRBV6-1	TRBJ2-5	CASSERIGGAVRETQYF
few	TRBV11-2	TRBJ1-4	CASSLVLAEKLFF
-	TRBV19	TRBJ2-2	CASSTRSGGAGELFF
few	TRBV29-1	TRBJ1-1	CSVSAQGLNTEAFF
-	TRBV7-9	TRBJ2-3	CASSTGTSGTASTDTQYF
-	TRBV5-1	TRBJ2-2	CASSLGPGTGELFF
-	TRBV25-1	TRBJ1-2	CATTGGPNYGYTF
-	TRBV18	TRBJ2-3	CASSPGSTGNTQYF
-	TRBV29-1	TRBJ1-1	CSVRGVTEAFF
-	TRBV2	TRBJ1-2	CASSGNKAGVNYGYTF
-	TRBV19	TRBJ2-5	CASSIPVRLAGGAETQYF
-	TRBV7-2	TRBJ2-1	CASSLARGGEQFF
-	TRBV7-3	TRBJ2-1	CASSFGRLAGGLSSYNEQFF
-	TRBV28	TRBJ1-2	CASSWERGYTF
few	TRBV7-8	TRBJ2-3	CASSLRGGTDTQYF
-	TRBV19	TRBJ1-5	CASVETGGVWSNQPQHF
-	TRBV15	TRBJ2-4	CATSRDPVAKNIQYF